Listed below are T cell receptor beta chains from one sample, sequenced in a study of response to subunit inactivated influenza vaccine. A single record per CDR3 protein comes from TCRdb applying MiXCR to the RT-PCR reads. The sample includes approximately 290,000 distinct CDR3 sequences, around 22% of them seen just once. The input for sequencing was PBMCs from blood, taken 21 months after vaccination. The source of these receptors is a man between 50 and 75 years old who received an inactivated influenza vaccine. Each CDR3 is given with its conserved first and last residue. A D gene is named only where the DNA matches it firmly. Size is omitted from some rows. Given values are once, few, many or a class for expanded clones.

d_gene	j_gene	v_gene	abundance	CDR3aa	CDR3nt
.	TRBJ1-6	TRBV5-1	few	CASSFRTPNSPLHF	TGCGCCAGCAGCTTTCGGACCCCTAATTCACCCCTCCACTTT
TRBD2	TRBJ2-1	TRBV5-5	.	CASSLDVAGVRNEQFF	TGTGCCAGCAGCTTGGATGTAGCGGGAGTTCGTAATGAGCAGTTCTTC
.	TRBJ1-5	TRBV11-2	few	CASSLTGREPQHF	TGTGCCAGCAGCCTCACCGGTCGGGAGCCCCAGCATTTT
.	TRBJ2-3	TRBV10-3	.	CAIRYGVGEDTQYF	TGTGCCATCAGGTACGGGGTAGGTGAAGATACGCAGTATTTT
TRBD1	TRBJ1-2	TRBV7-9	.	CASSLEGQGRGYTF	TGTGCCAGCAGCTTAGAAGGACAGGGGAGAGGCTACACCTTC
.	TRBJ2-7	TRBV30	.	CAWSVSANEQYF	TGTGCCTGGAGTGTCTCAGCCAACGAGCAGTACTTC
TRBD2	TRBJ2-7	TRBV5-1	few	CASNSGGVNEQYF	TGCGCCAGCAATAGCGGGGGAGTAAACGAGCAGTACTTC
TRBD2	TRBJ2-5	TRBV12-3/TRBV12-4	.	CASAIGGTNQETQYF	TGTGCCAGCGCCATCGGGGGGACTAACCAAGAGACCCAGTACTTC
TRBD2	TRBJ2-5	TRBV24-1	.	CATSDRTSGPETQYF	TGTGCCACCAGTGATCGGACTAGCGGGCCAGAGACCCAGTACTTC
.	TRBJ1-5	TRBV6-2/TRBV6-3	.	CASSSTRNQPQHF	TGTGCCAGCAGCTCGACCCGCAATCAGCCCCAGCATTTT
.	TRBJ1-4	TRBV28	.	CASSYGWFGKLFF	TGTGCCAGCAGTTATGGGTGGTTTGGAAAACTGTTTTTT
TRBD1	TRBJ2-2	TRBV2	few	CASSGQGSGGELFF	TGTGCCAGCAGTGGACAGGGCTCAGGGGGGGAGCTGTTTTTT
.	TRBJ1-1	TRBV7-2	.	CPSSLRGWNTEAFF	TGTCCCAGCAGCTTACGGGGTTGGAACACTGAAGCTTTCTTT
.	TRBJ2-7	TRBV28	.	CASSLVMDQGLAQYF	TGTGCCAGCAGTTTAGTAATGGACCAAGGCCTTGCGCAGTACTTC
.	TRBJ1-5	TRBV12-3/TRBV12-4	many	CASSRGGPQHF	TGTGCCAGCAGTCGGGGTGGGCCCCAGCATTTT
.	TRBJ2-7	TRBV7-9	.	CASSIWSGDEQYF	TGTGCCAGCAGCATATGGTCGGGGGACGAGCAGTACTTC
.	TRBJ2-7	TRBV20-1	once	CSARQGFFSGEQYF	TGCAGTGCTAGACAGGGATTTTTTTCGGGCGAGCAGTACTTC
.	TRBJ1-1	TRBV12-3/TRBV12-4	many	CASRPLGAGSEAFF	TGTGCCAGCAGACCCCTGGGAGCGGGGTCTGAAGCTTTCTTT
TRBD1	TRBJ1-5	TRBV11-2	.	CASSLDRDRGNSNQPQHF	TGTGCCAGCAGCTTAGATCGGGACAGGGGTAATAGCAATCAGCCCCAGCATTTT
.	TRBJ2-2	TRBV20-1	few	CSARPGTHANTGELFF	TGCAGTGCCAGACCCGGGACTCACGCGAACACCGGGGAGCTGTTTTTT
.	TRBJ1-2	TRBV12-3/TRBV12-4	few	CASSHSGRTNYGYTF	TGTGCCAGCAGCCATTCGGGTCGTACTAACTATGGCTACACCTTC
.	TRBJ1-1	TRBV7-8	few	CASSLTRRNTEAFF	TGTGCCAGCAGCTTGACGAGACGGAACACTGAAGCTTTCTTT
.	TRBJ1-1	TRBV11-2	.	CASSRYATIRGNTEAFF	TGTGCCAGCAGCCGCTACGCGACAATTAGGGGGAACACTGAAGCTTTCTTT
.	TRBJ1-4	TRBV25-1	.	CASSDGGRGEKLFF	TGTGCCAGCAGTGACGGGGGGAGGGGTGAAAAACTGTTTTTT
TRBD2	TRBJ2-1	TRBV18	.	CASSQATGLAAYNEQFF	TGTGCCAGCTCACAAGCTACGGGACTAGCGGCCTACAATGAGCAGTTCTTC
.	TRBJ2-3	TRBV4-2	.	CASSQGTGTDTQYF	TGTGCCAGCAGCCAAGGGACTGGCACAGATACGCAGTATTTT
.	TRBJ1-5	TRBV12-3/TRBV12-4	.	CASSLGPGAGQPQHF	TGTGCCAGCAGTTTAGGCCCGGGGGCAGGTCAGCCCCAGCATTTT
.	TRBJ2-3	TRBV7-9	.	CASSPGVVGTDTQYF	TGTGCCAGCAGCCCTGGGGTAGTCGGCACAGATACGCAGTATTTT
.	TRBJ1-5	TRBV20-1	.	CSAMKGGSQPQHF	TGCAGTGCTATGAAGGGTGGGAGTCAGCCCCAGCATTTT
TRBD2	TRBJ2-1	TRBV4-2	few	CASSSRRGSGSLNEQFF	TGTGCCAGCAGCTCCCGGCGGGGTAGCGGGAGCCTAAATGAGCAGTTCTTC
.	TRBJ2-5	TRBV12-3/TRBV12-4	.	CASRRGGKTQYF	TGTGCCAGCAGGAGAGGGGGAAAGACCCAGTACTTC
TRBD1	TRBJ1-5	TRBV27	many	CASSHGQGGQPQHF	TGTGCCAGCAGCCACGGACAGGGAGGTCAGCCCCAGCATTTT
.	TRBJ1-1	TRBV7-2	.	CASSLSYTGGTEAFF	TGTGCCAGCAGCTTATCGTACACGGGGGGAACTGAAGCTTTCTTT
.	TRBJ1-5	TRBV7-8	few	CASSFDRTNQPQHF	TGTGCCAGCAGCTTCGACAGGACCAATCAGCCCCAGCATTTT
.	TRBJ1-2	TRBV5-6	few	CASSLTGQYGYTF	TGTGCCAGCAGCCTAACGGGACAATATGGCTACACCTTC
.	TRBJ1-1	TRBV6-2/TRBV6-3	few	CASSSDGPTLGAFF	TGTGCCAGCAGTTCTGACGGACCCACGTTGGGAGCTTTCTTT
.	TRBJ1-5	TRBV12-3/TRBV12-4	.	CASSGAGNQPQHF	TGTGCCAGCAGTGGAGCCGGCAATCAGCCCCAGCATTTT
.	TRBJ1-1	TRBV6-2/TRBV6-3	many	CASSYSGRAFF	TGTGCCAGCAGTTACTCGGGGAGGGCTTTCTTT
TRBD1	TRBJ1-1	TRBV6-5	many	CASSHRGRDTEAFF	TGTGCCAGCAGTCACAGGGGGCGCGACACTGAAGCTTTCTTT
.	TRBJ1-2	TRBV10-3	few	CAITPGGAGANYGYTF	TGTGCCATCACTCCGGGGGGGGCAGGTGCAAACTATGGCTACACCTTC
.	TRBJ2-5	TRBV10-3	.	CASGEETQYF	TGTGCCAGCGGAGAAGAGACCCAGTACTTC
.	TRBJ1-2	TRBV7-2	few	CASSLSQGPYGYTF	TGTGCCAGCAGCTTATCACAGGGTCCTTATGGCTACACCTTC
TRBD1	TRBJ2-7	TRBV20-1	few	CSAGQGPGYEQYF	TGCAGTGCTGGACAGGGACCGGGGTACGAGCAGTACTTC